This TCR beta chain was recovered during a study of blood T cell repertoires in COVID-19 (dated by TCRdb to the early 2020s). Study-wide context: Samples from collaborators originated in the United States, Italy and Spain and spanned both the acute and convalescent phases of COVID-19. Samples were obtained from the ongoing ImmuneRACE study (first 160 participants) and from 1,254 subjects provided by 6 global collaborators. The repertoires were released in a freely available public database intended as a resource for research on the immune response to SARS-CoV-2. Subjects who had been exposed to COVID-19, were actively infected with it, or had recovered from it provided the deeply sampled blood TCRbeta repertoires that made up the dataset. Where available, HLA class I and class II types were obtained from metadata supplied by the sample provider rather than from assay-based typing. The sample metadata nearly always contained a de-identified subject ID, COVID-19 status, age in years and sex. The material from the prospective study consisted of cDNA or gDNA derived from T cells, B-cell-depleted T cells, or PBMCs. General conclusions and limits of the study: Clinical and demographic metadata were provided uncurated, with the amount varying by source and participant.

Concerning this clone: Its target antigen remains unknown. No base-level quality is on record; no much larger clone is a single base apart.

The germline V and J ends show losses of 4 bases and 1 base respectively, and no gene match explains 9 bases of the junction. Taken from cysteine to phenylalanine, the CDR3 has 16 residues. Kept here is only the CDR3 DNA, which spans 48 bases and is read in frame from base 1. The germline V gene sets CDR1 to LGHNA and CDR2 to YSLEER. Each collaborating institution followed its own protocols to collect whole blood in K2EDTA tubes. For TCRbeta analysis, collaborators shipped samples as frozen whole blood, isolated PBMCs, or DNA extracted from either of those sample types. The immunoSEQ Assay, a bias-controlled multiplex PCR, was used to amplify TCRbeta CDR3 regions from genomic DNA. Processing in the source paper ran as follows. The number of nucleated cells in each sample was estimated by amplification of reference gene primers within the assay. Sequence reads were collapsed and filtered to measure the absolute abundance of every unique TCRbeta CDR3 rearrangement. For each sample, productive Simpson clonality was calculated by taking the square root of Simpson's diversity index across productive rearrangements. The table comes from immuneACCESS by way of TCRdb, which keeps in-frame sequences with V and J called. Part of the clones is missing from these tables; in studies checked, under half for an unresolved V gene and the rest for unknown reasons. The V and J calls and clone size are taken from that table; D and trimming were inferred from the DNA. The sample profile shows 40,000 to 60,000 clones; around 84% of them were found once. The ten largest clones capture around 4.5% of the sample.

The sequence was obtained from a man aged 50 or older with active COVID-19. Input material: peripheral blood. In this chain, TRBV4-3 is recombined with TRBJ1-1, and 7 junctional nucleotides match TRBD1. The DNA reads as follows: TGCGCCAGCAGCCTGGGAGGAGGACAGGCGAACACTGAAGCTTTCTTT. Translated, this is CASSLGGGQANTEAFF.